Presented here are 27 T cell receptor beta chains from one specimen sequenced in a study of technical replicates of blood from four donors. TCRdb's copy holds only in-frame clones and misses some; the assay was immunoSEQ multiplex PCR. The table lists approximately 85,000 clones, 92% of them singletons. Sequences were obtained from T cells isolated from PBMCs. The receptor source for this set is a human donor in good health.

The V and J genes are TRBV5-1 and TRBJ2-7; the D gene is possibly TRBD2 (5 bases). CDR1 and CDR2 from the germline V gene are SGHRS and YFSETQ. Trimming removed 4 bases at V and 4 bases at J, with 18 bases between. The CDR3 extends over 15 amino acids. For the CDR3, the DNA is TGCGCCAGCAGCGTGGACTTTCTACCTGAATACGAGCAGTACTTC. Protein sequence: CASSVDFLPEYEQYF. Full variable domain (rest looked up from reference TRBV5-1 and TRBJ2-7): KAGVTQTPRYLIKTRGQQVTLSCSPISGHRSVSWYQQTPGQGLQFLFEYFSETQRNKGNFPGRFSGRQFSNSRSEMNVSTLELGDSALYLCASSVDFLPEYEQYFGPGTRLTVT.

The rearrangement links TRBV4-1 to TRBJ1-2; the D is unclear. In germline, CDR1 is MGHRA, CDR2 YSYEKL. V lost 4 bases, J lost 0 bases, and 9 bases lay in between. This CDR3 is 14 amino acids long. The CDR3 loop reads CASSLRRTNYGYTF. CDR3 nucleotides: TGCGCCAGCAGCCTCCGGAGAACTAACTATGGCTACACCTTC.

The chain links TRBV2 to TRBJ1-1; perhaps TRBD1 as D (6 bases). CDR1 SNHLY and CDR2 FYNNEI come from the germline V gene. The CDR3 runs to 15 residues. Trimming stripped 10 bases from V and 3 bases from J, with 21 bases between. The CDR3 region has the DNA TGTGCCAACACAAAACAAGGGGGGGCGGACACTGAAGCTTTCTTT. It yields the protein CANTKQGGADTEAFF.

This clone appeared once. The chain carries TRBV19 and TRBJ1-1, with 9 bases aligning to TRBD1. CDR3 length: 16 amino acids. Losses at the gene ends were 7 bases for V and 0 bases for J; bases not matched to a gene: 9. Germline loops: CDR1 LNHDA, CDR2 SQIVND (reference sequence). The CDR3 spells CASTPTGGRMNTEAFF. The DNA of the CDR3 is TGTGCCAGTACCCCGACAGGGGGTAGGATGAACACTGAAGCTTTCTTT.

This chain uses TRBV25-1 with TRBJ2-1, with D unclear. Trimming cost V 3 bases and J 15 bases, with 18 bases left between them. Germline CDR1 and CDR2: MGHDK and SYGVNS. The CDR3 sequence is 13 residues long. The CDR3 here is CASSEGPADEGFF. CDR3 nucleotides: TGTGCCAGCAGTGAGGGCCCGGCCGATGAAGGGTTCTTC.

The chain joins TRBV27 to TRBJ2-7; D is perhaps TRBD2 (5 bases). The CDR3 spans 15 residues. Trimming pared 4 bases from V and 2 bases from J, leaving 15 bases between. The germline V gene has CDR1 MNHEY and CDR2 SMNVEV (reference sequence). CDR3 in DNA: TGTGCCAGCAGTTCCGCGGGCCCAGCTACCTACGAGCAGTACTTC. Its protein product is CASSSAGPATYEQYF.

The CDR3 spells CASSLEGAFPSNYGYTF. The DNA of the CDR3 is TGCGCCAGCAGCTTGGAAGGGGCCTTCCCCTCTAACTATGGCTACACCTTC. V is TRBV5-1 and J is TRBJ1-2; maybe TRBD1 (5 bases). The CDR3 length is 17 residues. Per the germline V gene, CDR1 is SGHRS and CDR2 is YFSETQ. The V end lost 0 bases, the J end lost 0 bases, and 15 bases lay between the germline ends. Based on the CDR3 plus reference TRBV5-1 and TRBJ1-2, the full variable domain is KAGVTQTPRYLIKTRGQQVTLSCSPISGHRSVSWYQQTPGQGLQFLFEYFSETQRNKGNFPGRFSGRQFSNSRSEMNVSTLELGDSALYLCASSLEGAFPSNYGYTFGSGTRLTVV.

This sequence joins TRBV11-1 and TRBJ2-1, with 9 bases identical to TRBD2. V lost 8 bases and J lost 9; bases outside the gene matches: 8. The CDR3 extends over 13 amino acids. Germline V gene data show CDR1 as SGHAT and CDR2 as FQDESV (reference sequence). CDR3 in DNA: TGTGCCAGCTTTGGCGGGAGGGCCAGTGAGCAGTTCTTC. It yields the protein CASFGGRASEQFF.

The chain joins TRBV28 to TRBJ1-4; 8 bases are a match to TRBD1. The germline V gene has CDR1 MDHEN and CDR2 SYDVKM. The CDR3 has 15 amino acids. Trimming took 0 bases from V and 6 from J; bases not matched to a gene: 3. The CDR3 reads CASSLWDRAYEKLFF. CDR3 coding DNA: TGTGCCAGCAGTTTATGGGACAGGGCGTATGAAAAACTGTTTTTT. The full variable domain, rest sourced from reference TRBV28 and TRBJ1-4, is DVKVTQSSRYLVKRTGEKVFLECVQDMDHENMFWYRQDPGLGLRLIYFSYDVKMKEKGDIPEGYSVSREKKERFSLILESASTNQTSMYLCASSLWDRAYEKLFFGSGTQLSVL.

The chain carries TRBV6-5 and TRBJ1-3; D is unresolved. The germline V gene encodes CDR1 MNHEY and CDR2 SVGAGI. This CDR3 has 14 amino acids. The V gene lost 5 bases and the J gene lost 0 bases, with 8 bases spanning the gap. The CDR3 here is CASSLQSSGNTIYF. CDR3 DNA sequence: TGTGCCAGCAGTCTACAGAGCTCTGGAAACACCATATATTTT.

The chain joins TRBV5-4 to TRBJ1-1, with 9 bases identical to TRBD1. The CDR3 length is 14 residues. The germline gives CDR1 SGHNT, CDR2 YYREEE (reference sequence). J was trimmed by 6 bases and V by 5 bases; bases with no gene match: 8. The chain's CDR3 is CASRPTGGSAEAFF. The CDR3 nucleotides read TGTGCCAGCAGGCCTACAGGGGGCTCCGCTGAAGCTTTCTTT.

J is TRBJ2-7 and V is TRBV10-3; TRBD1 might be the D (5 bases). The germline CDR1 and CDR2 sequences are ENHRY and SYGVKD. Between the trimmed V and J ends, which lost 0 bases and 2 bases, there was a span of 23 bases. The CDR3 has 19 amino acids. CDR3 region: CAISESSLRQDTTTYEQYF. The CDR3, as DNA: TGTGCCATCAGTGAGTCGTCTCTCCGGCAGGACACTACTACCTACGAGCAGTACTTC.

The chain combines TRBV9 with TRBJ2-7; 9 positions match TRBD1. The V and J ends lost 2 bases and 2 bases, in that order; junction bases with no gene match: 8. The CDR3 totals 16 residues. The germline V gene has CDR1 SGDLS and CDR2 YYNGEE. The CDR3 reads CASSVSSQGATYEQYF. The CDR3 region has the DNA TGTGCCAGCAGCGTGAGTTCACAGGGGGCGACCTACGAGCAGTACTTC. Combining the CDR3 with reference TRBV9 and TRBJ2-7 gives the whole variable domain DSGVTQTPKHLITATGQRVTLRCSPRSGDLSVYWYQQSLDQGLQFLIQYYNGEERAKGNILERFSAQQFPDLHSELNLSSLELGDSALYFCASSVSSQGATYEQYFGPGTRLTVT.

The V and J genes are TRBV18 and TRBJ2-3; no clear D. CDR3 length: 14 residues. V gave up 3 bases and J gave up 1 base, with 8 bases separating them. Germline V gives CDR1 KGHSH, CDR2 LQKENI. The CDR3 DNA reads as TGTGCCAGCTCACCTCCGGCGGGCACAGATACGCAGTATTTT. This sequence encodes CASSPPAGTDTQYF.

This sequence joins TRBV6-1 and TRBJ1-2, with D tentatively TRBD1 (5 bases). The V and J ends lost 2 bases and 4 bases respectively, with 11 bases between them. Germline V lookup: CDR1 MNHNS, CDR2 SASEGT. CDR3 length: 14 amino acids. The CDR3: CASSERDSRYGYTF. In DNA form, the CDR3 reads TGTGCCAGCAGTGAAAGGGACTCCCGCTATGGCTACACCTTC.

The chain links TRBV7-8 to TRBJ1-2; TRBD1 matches at 9 bases. J was trimmed by 4 bases and V by 6 bases; bases with no gene match: 3. Germline loops: CDR1 SGHVS, CDR2 FQNEAQ. CDR3 length: 13 residues. The CDR3, as DNA: TGTGCCAGCAGGGAGACAGGGGGCTATGGCTACACCTTC. It encodes CASRETGGYGYTF. The full variable domain, its missing parts supplied by reference TRBV7-8 and TRBJ1-2, is GAGVSQSPRYKVAKRGQDVALRCDPISGHVSLFWYQQALGQGPEFLTYFQNEAQLDKSGLPSDRFFAERPEGSVSTLKIQRTQQEDSAVYLCASRETGGYGYTFGSGTRLTVV.

The genes are TRBV5-1 and TRBJ1-2; perhaps TRBD1 as D (5 bases). This CDR3 has 13 residues. Trimming shortened V by 5 bases and J by 6 bases, and 14 bases separated the two germline ends. Germline V lookup: CDR1 SGHRS, CDR2 YFSETQ. CDR3 region: CASRVRSGDGYTF. The CDR3, as DNA: TGCGCCAGCAGGGTTAGGTCGGGGGATGGCTACACCTTC.

V gene TRBV14 combines with J gene TRBJ2-5, with D unresolved. CDR3 length equals 12 residues. V was trimmed by 0 bases and J by 5 bases, leaving 4 bases between them. The germline V gene encodes CDR1 SGHDN and CDR2 FVKESK. CDR3 nucleotide sequence: TGTGCCAGCAGCCAAGATCAGGAGACCCAGTACTTC. Amino acids: CASSQDQETQYF.

The chain joins TRBV2 to TRBJ1-2, with D perhaps matching TRBD1 (5 bases). The length of the CDR3 is 11 residues. V was shortened by 7 bases and J by 6 bases, with 9 bases between the two germline ends. Germline CDR1 SNHLY, CDR2 FYNNEI. CDR3 in DNA: TGTGCCAGCACAAAAGGGGATGGCTACACCTTC. It codes for CASTKGDGYTF.

The chain's CDR3 is CASSIPSGQGGDEQFF. CDR3 DNA sequence: TGTGCCAGTAGTATTCCCTCGGGACAGGGGGGCGATGAGCAGTTCTTC. V gene TRBV19 combines with J gene TRBJ2-1, with 11 bases aligning to TRBD1. This CDR3 contains 16 residues. With V trimmed by 3 bases and J by 8 bases, 9 bases remained unmatched. Germline CDR1 LNHDA, CDR2 SQIVND (reference sequence).

CDR3 nucleotide sequence: TGCGCCAGCAGTGAGTCTATCTCCTATGGCTACACCTTC. This codes for CASSESISYGYTF. The chain links TRBV10-1 to TRBJ1-2; no reliable D call. Germline V gives CDR1 WNHNN, CDR2 SYGVQD (reference sequence). The CDR3 length is 13 residues. Trimming stripped 0 bases from V and 4 bases from J, with 6 bases between.

This rearrangement joins TRBV10-3 to TRBJ1-2; TRBD1 is a possible D gene (5 bases). Deletions cut 0 bases from V and 4 bases from J, with 12 bases between. Germline CDR1 is ENHRY and CDR2 is SYGVKD. This CDR3 has 15 residues. CDR3 coding DNA: TGTGCCATCAGTGAGTCCCGGCAGGGCCCCTATGGCTACACCTTC. It translates to CAISESRQGPYGYTF.

The CDR3 reads CASSTIGTGTGYTF. CDR3 in DNA: TGTGCCAGCAGCACCATTGGGACAGGGACAGGCTACACCTTC. The chain has TRBV9 and TRBJ1-2, with 9 positions matching TRBD1. This CDR3 comprises 14 residues. Germline V CDR1 and CDR2: SGDLS, YYNGEE. The ends lost 4 bases at V and 8 bases at J; junction bases unmatched: 9.

This clone was detected only once. The genes are TRBV7-9 and TRBJ2-1; the D gene is possibly TRBD2 (6 bases). Germline CDR1 is SEHNR and CDR2 is FQNEAQ (reference sequence). The CDR3 runs to 16 residues. The V end lost 1 base, the J end lost 4 bases, and 14 bases lay between the germline ends. The CDR3 DNA reads as TGTGCCAGCAGCTTAGAACCGGTTGGGGGGTACAATGAGCAGTTCTTC. This gives the protein CASSLEPVGGYNEQFF.

The rearrangement links TRBV4-1 to TRBJ1-1; 10 nucleotides agree with TRBD1. Germline values: CDR1 MGHRA, CDR2 YSYEKL. The CDR3 has 17 amino acids. Trimming removed 1 base from V and 4 bases from J; junction bases left unmatched: 9. The chain's CDR3 is CASSQAPGQGIFTEAFF. The CDR3 DNA reads as TGCGCCAGCAGCCAAGCTCCGGGACAGGGGATTTTCACTGAAGCTTTCTTT.

This sequence joins TRBV28 and TRBJ2-3, with TRBD2 matching over 8 bases. The CDR3 consists of 17 residues. With V trimmed by 4 bases and J by 2 bases, 11 bases remained unmatched. Per germline, CDR1 MDHEN and CDR2 SYDVKM. This CDR3 is CASSSGTSVPVTDTQYF. In DNA, the CDR3 is TGTGCCAGCAGTTCCGGGACTAGTGTTCCTGTCACAGATACGCAGTATTTT.

V usage is TRBV14 and J usage is TRBJ1-1, with D uncertain. This CDR3 is 15 amino acids long. Germline V gene lookup returns CDR1 SGHDN and CDR2 FVKESK. The ends were cut back, 1 base at V and 1 base at J, with 10 bases in the middle. CDR3 protein: CASSQGAEANTEAFF. The DNA of the CDR3 is TGTGCCAGCAGCCAAGGCGCGGAGGCGAACACTGAAGCTTTCTTT. Combining the CDR3 with reference TRBV14 and TRBJ1-1 gives the whole variable domain EAGVTQFPSHSVIEKGQTVTLRCDPISGHDNLYWYRRVMGKEIKFLLHFVKESKQDESGMPNNRFLAERTGGTYSTLKVQPAELEDSGVYFCASSQGAEANTEAFFGQGTRLTVV.